The entry below describes one TCR beta chain. Its antigen has not been determined. Within one base of it there is no much larger clone, and no base qualities were kept. From each donor, a single peripheral blood sample of about 100 mL on average was drawn into heparinised tubes. A BD FACSAria II and a panel including CD45RO, CCR7, CD25, CD127, CD95 and CD27 were used to sort naive, central memory, regulatory and stem cell-like memory CD4+ T cells. Purity was above 98% for every sorted population. Right away, PBMCs were isolated by Lymphoprep density gradient centrifugation and were stained directly, with no culture step. To minimize batch effects, samples were stained and sorted in pairs, one healthy donor with one patient per experiment. This sample is part of a study of beta chain features in type 1 diabetes listed by TCRdb under 2018. Looking at the study overall: No differences in mean age, gender distribution, total cell number or subset yield were found between patients and healthy donors. Across all samples, roughly 110,000,000 sorted cells were examined, and cell number per subset correlated strongly with RNA yield. The study compared the TCRB repertoires of sorted circulating CD4+ T cell subsets in recently diagnosed type 1 diabetes patients with those in matched healthy donors. Regulatory and stem cell-like memory subsets were obtained from only 8 patients and roughly 8 healthy donors, while naive and central memory subsets were obtained from all 28 donors.

All of the isolated RNA was reverse transcribed with the High Capacity cDNA Reverse Transcription Kit, so expressed TCRB transcripts were sequenced. Deep immunoSEQ sequencing was performed on naive, central memory and regulatory T cell samples, with an average of around 3.4 million total reads per sample. After sorted cells were lysed in RLT buffer, RNA was extracted with DNase-treated RNeasy Micro or Mini kits, with the choice depending on cell number. Each cell subset was processed on its own to prevent cross-contamination, while patient and healthy donor samples were processed together. The immunoSEQ multiplex PCR was used to amplify TCRB sequences from cDNA, yielding 87-bp fragments that span the CDR3 region. Amplicons were sequenced on the Illumina HiSeq platform. On the study's bioinformatics: PCR bias was corrected computationally using synthetic template baselines, and reads within Hamming distance 2 were collapsed, with unmergeable singletons discarded. By aligning reads against IMGT, V, D and J genes, CDR3 length, and insertions or deletions at six rearrangement sites were assigned. Within each subset, clonotype counts were normalized to sorted cell number, after which true diversity and Gini coefficients were computed with the tcR R package. Repertoire sharing was quantified using the overlap coefficient calculated on TCRB nucleotide sequences. Out-of-frame TCRB sequences from naive cells were analyzed to stand in for the pre-selection repertoire. Sourced from immuneACCESS, this table was stored by TCRdb with only in-frame sequences that have V and J called. A share of the clones is absent; for the studies checked, an unresolved V gene accounts for under half, and the remainder has no known explanation. The V and J calls and clone size come from that table; D and trimming were worked out from the DNA. The sample records fewer than 900,000 clones, roughly a sixth of which are singletons. The ten largest clonotypes hold 0.023% of the sample.

What the authors observed across the whole study: Shorter templates might have been favored by PCR, but patient and control samples were amplified and corrected together, so both groups would have been affected equally by any skew. Type 1 diabetes patients showed a moderate but significant shortening of TCRB CDR3 length in all four CD4+ subsets. Because cDNA was sequenced instead of genomic DNA, highly expressing activated cells could be over-represented, though the groups showed no difference in activation or CD3 levels. Because the HLA sub-analyses included only small numbers of individuals, any influence of HLA type on TCRB rearrangement was left unresolved. Naive, central memory and regulatory TCRB repertoires appeared more similar among patients than among healthy donors. At VDJ recombination sites, patients with type 1 diabetes made fewer insertions and deleted more nucleotides, a pattern implying thymic rearrangement abnormalities.

V is cut back by 4 bases and J by 2 bases, with 9 bases in the junction unmatched. For CDR1 and CDR2, the germline V gene lists SGHTA and FQGNSA. Spanning cysteine to phenylalanine, the CDR3 consists of 18 amino acids. Just the 54-base CDR3 DNA is kept, in frame starting at base 1. The chain couples TRBV7-2 to TRBJ2-5, and 14 junctional nucleotides match TRBD2. The sequencing sample was made of naive CD4+ T cells from blood. The cell subset or site label here, explained by the study, means: true naive CD4+ T cells. This clonotype originated in a woman aged 18-29 years in good health. The CDR3 region has the sequence CASSSGTSGRGEQETQYF. The sequenced DNA is TGTGCCAGCAGCTCCGGGACTAGCGGGAGAGGGGAACAAGAGACCCAGTACTTC.